This TCR beta chain derives from a study of cytotoxic CD8 clonotypes in ibrutinib-treated CLL. Produced via immunoSEQ multiplex PCR; TCRdb's table is partial and in-frame only. The sample holds fewer than 150,000 clones; roughly 84% are singletons and the top ten take 3% to 4%. The germline V and J ends were trimmed by 3 bases and 8 bases, with 11 bases remaining between them. CDR3 length equals 12 residues. Germline V gene lookup returns CDR1 SGHDT and CDR2 YYEEEE. The source is a human donor with chronic lymphocytic leukemia. The sample in question was PBMCs, obtained after 24 months of ibrutinib treatment. V gene TRBV5-6 combines with J gene TRBJ1-2; D is unclear. For the CDR3, the DNA is TGTGCCAGCAGCTGGGGAGGAGAAGGCTACACCTTC. Its translation is CASSWGGEGYTF.